These 21 T cell receptor beta chains were all obtained from the same sample, sequenced in a study of CD8+CD57+ T cells in acquired aplastic anemia. According to the study, genomic DNA was the template for TCR beta VDJ and CDR3 profiling. TCRdb ran MiXCR on the reads and lists one entry per CDR3 protein. The profile covers 250,000 to 300,000 distinct CDR3 sequences, with approximately 57% appearing a single time and under 8.5% taken by the ten largest. The sample was sorted CD4+, CD8+, or CD8+CD57+ T cells (not recorded which) from PBMCs. The receptors were gathered from a human donor with severe aplastic anemia or a healthy control (not recorded which).

This clonotype was observed at least ten times. The V call is TRBV7-8, the J call TRBJ1-4; D is undetermined. CDR1 and CDR2 (germline): SGHVS, FQNEAQ. The V end was cut by 5 bases, the J end by 0 bases, with 10 bases between. This CDR3 region has 15 residues. The CDR3 region is CASSIDGATNEKLFF. The CDR3 coding sequence is TGTGCCAGCAGCATCGACGGTGCAACTAATGAAAAACTGTTTTTT.

This clonotype has just a few counts. Here the CDR3 reads CASSEQGAWPYGYTF. The CDR3 bases are TGTGCCAGTAGTGAACAGGGGGCCTGGCCTTATGGCTACACCTTC. This chain links TRBV19 with TRBJ1-2; 9 bases line up with TRBD1. The germline V gene encodes CDR1 LNHDA and CDR2 SQIVND (reference sequence). The CDR3 runs 15 residues. V was clipped by 5 bases and J by 5 bases; unmatched bases: 9.

The rearrangement joins TRBV9 to TRBJ2-3, with 7 bases aligning to TRBD2. The CDR3 extends over 16 amino acids. After removal of 4 bases from V and 0 bases from J, the junction contained 8 bases not matched to a gene. Looked up from germline, CDR1 is SGDLS and CDR2 is YYNGEE. The CDR3 DNA follows: TGTGCCAGCAGCCGAATTATGGGGGGGAGCACAGATACGCAGTATTTT. It specifies CASSRIMGGSTDTQYF. Full variable domain (rest looked up from reference TRBV9 and TRBJ2-3): DSGVTQTPKHLITATGQRVTLRCSPRSGDLSVYWYQQSLDQGLQFLIQYYNGEERAKGNILERFSAQQFPDLHSELNLSSLELGDSALYFCASSRIMGGSTDTQYFGPGTRLTVL.

This chain joins TRBV19 and TRBJ1-2; TRBD1 agrees at 7 bases. With 7 bases clipped from V and 14 bases from J, the junction kept 13 bases outside the gene matches. The CDR3 consists of 12 residues. CDR1 LNHDA and CDR2 SQIVND come from the germline V gene (reference sequence). CDR3 bases: TGTGCCAGTACGGAGCGGGACAGTTTACCTACCTTC. Translation: CASTERDSLPTF.

This clonotype occurred many times. The genes are TRBV2 and TRBJ2-5, with D possibly matching TRBD1 (6 bases). Trimming left V 2 bases short and J 3 bases short, with 10 bases between. Germline CDR1 SNHLY, CDR2 FYNNEI. The CDR3 runs 14 residues. This CDR3 reads CASSEHRAKETQYF. The CDR3 DNA sequence: TGTGCCAGCAGTGAACACAGGGCAAAAGAGACCCAGTACTTC.

V gene TRBV24-1 combines with J gene TRBJ2-7; 9 nucleotides match TRBD1. The CDR3 runs 13 residues. Trimming took 7 bases from V and 2 from J; bases not matched to a gene: 2. CDR1 and CDR2 (germline): KGHDR, SFDVKD. The CDR3 region has the DNA TGTGCCACCAGGGGACAGGGAGCCTACGAGCAGTACTTC. Residues: CATRGQGAYEQYF.

This clonotype has only a few counts. This chain uses TRBV7-3 with TRBJ2-1, with 8 bases lining up with TRBD2. Germline values: CDR1 SGHTA, CDR2 FQGTGA. The CDR3 is made up of 15 amino acids. Germline trimming cut 0 bases from V and 7 bases from J; bases unmatched to any gene: 5. The CDR3, as DNA: TGTGCCAGCAGCTTAACTAGCGGGGCCGGGAATGAGCAGTTCTTC. Translated: CASSLTSGAGNEQFF.

In the case of this clonotype: This may come from a read error, since a much larger clone is one base off. This chain connects TRBV5-4 to TRBJ2-7, with D perhaps matching TRBD1 (6 bases). From germline, CDR1 is SGHNT and CDR2 YYREEE (reference sequence). This CDR3 comprises 11 residues. The CDR3: CARREGVERYF. The CDR3 nucleotides read TGTGCCCGCAGAGAGGGGGTCGAGCGGTACTTC.

The rearrangement joins TRBV9 to TRBJ2-1; tentative D call: TRBD1 (8 bases). This CDR3 spans 16 amino acids. Germline-derived CDR1 and CDR2 are SGDLS and YYNGEE. Deletions cut 0 bases from V and 7 bases from J, with 17 bases between. CDR3 loop: CASSVETGGVSNEQFF. The DNA of the CDR3 is TGTGCCAGCAGCGTAGAAACAGGGGGGGTATCTAATGAGCAGTTCTTC. Complete variable domain (other parts from reference TRBV9 and TRBJ2-1): DSGVTQTPKHLITATGQRVTLRCSPRSGDLSVYWYQQSLDQGLQFLIQYYNGEERAKGNILERFSAQQFPDLHSELNLSSLELGDSALYFCASSVETGGVSNEQFFGPGTRLTVL.

The chain carries TRBV20-1 and TRBJ1-2; D call uncertain. The CDR3 sequence is 12 residues long. V lost 6 bases, J lost 3 bases, and 11 bases lay in between. CDR1 is DFQATT, CDR2 SNEGSKA, per germline (reference sequence). The CDR3 coding sequence is TGCAGTGCCCGGCCCGCCGACTATGGCTACACCTTC. It translates to CSARPADYGYTF.

The chain combines TRBV15 with TRBJ2-5; no reliable D call. The CDR3 runs to 14 residues. V shed 0 bases and J shed 1 base, with 6 bases lying between them. The V gene's germline CDR1 is LNHNV and CDR2 YYDKDF (reference sequence). The CDR3 region is CATSRDNSQETQYF. The DNA of the CDR3 is TGTGCCACCAGCAGAGATAACAGCCAAGAGACCCAGTACTTC.

The rearrangement links TRBV2 to TRBJ1-4, with D unclear. CDR3 length: 15 amino acids. The germline V gene has CDR1 SNHLY and CDR2 FYNNEI. V gave up 6 bases and J gave up 0 bases, with 11 bases separating them. The CDR3 DNA follows: TGTGCCAGCAGGGAGGGCGGAGCAACTAATGAAAAACTGTTTTTT. This encodes CASREGGATNEKLFF.

CDR3 DNA sequence: TGTGCCAGCAGCTTACCCGGCGGGGCCTACGAGCAGTACTTC. Protein sequence: CASSLPGGAYEQYF. The genes are TRBV7-9 and TRBJ2-7, with D maybe TRBD2 (6 bases). The CDR3 consists of 14 residues. V was cut by 2 bases and J by 2 bases, with 10 bases left in between. CDR1 is SEHNR and CDR2 is FQNEAQ in the germline V gene (reference sequence). Complete variable domain (other parts from reference TRBV7-9 and TRBJ2-7): DTGVSQNPRHKITKRGQNVTFRCDPISEHNRLYWYRQTLGQGPEFLTYFQNEAQLEKSRLLSDRFSAERPKGSFSTLEIQRTEQGDSAMYLCASSLPGGAYEQYFGPGTRLTVT.

This clonotype was counted at least ten times. This sequence joins TRBV29-1 and TRBJ2-5; D is ambiguous. This CDR3 region has 15 residues. V was clipped by 3 bases and J by 2 bases, with 16 bases between them. Looked up from germline, CDR1 is SQVTM and CDR2 is ANQGSEA. The CDR3 here is CSVDRSEHEQETQYF. CDR3 nucleotides: TGCAGCGTTGATCGGTCAGAGCATGAACAAGAGACCCAGTACTTC.

This chain links TRBV2 with TRBJ1-1; the D gene is possibly TRBD1 (6 bases). CDR3 length: 17 residues. Per the germline V gene, CDR1 is SNHLY and CDR2 is FYNNEI. Trimming shortened V by 6 bases and J by 3 bases, and 23 bases separated the two germline ends. The CDR3 DNA sequence: TGTGCCAGCAGCCCAGGGCCGGGGGGGGGCATAGACACTGAAGCTTTCTTT. Residues: CASSPGPGGGIDTEAFF.

In this sample, this clonotype turned up a few times. This chain joins TRBV15 and TRBJ2-7; 11 bases are a match to TRBD2. The CDR3 totals 15 residues. The germline gives CDR1 LNHNV, CDR2 YYDKDF (reference sequence). The ends lost 4 bases at V and 0 bases at J; junction bases unmatched: 2. The CDR3 sequence is CATSITSGGSYEQYF. The DNA for the CDR3 is TGTGCCACCAGCATCACTAGCGGGGGCTCCTACGAGCAGTACTTC.

This clonotype was recorded many times. The rearrangement joins TRBV9 to TRBJ1-3; D call uncertain. Trimming took off 1 base at V and 4 bases at J, with 12 bases between the two ends. The CDR3 has 15 residues. The germline CDR1 and CDR2 sequences are SGDLS and YYNGEE. CDR3 amino acids: CASSVSVADGNTIYF. CDR3 bases: TGTGCCAGCAGCGTATCCGTAGCAGACGGAAACACCATATATTTT.

This clonotype was detected many times. V gene TRBV19 combines with J gene TRBJ1-5; 8 bases align to TRBD1. Per germline, CDR1 LNHDA and CDR2 SQIVND (reference sequence). The V and J ends lost 2 bases and 7 bases, in that order; junction bases with no gene match: 7. The CDR3 totals 15 residues. This CDR3 reads CASSIQGAGTQPQHF. The CDR3 DNA follows: TGTGCCAGTAGTATACAGGGGGCCGGGACGCAGCCCCAGCATTTT. Using reference TRBV19 and TRBJ1-5 for the parts outside the CDR3, the full variable domain is DGGITQSPKYLFRKEGQNVTLSCEQNLNHDAMYWYRQDPGQGLRLIYYSQIVNDFQKGDIAEGYSVSREKKESFPLTVTSAQKNPTAFYLCASSIQGAGTQPQHFGDGTRLSIL.

This clonotype was recorded at least ten times. V gene TRBV3-1 combines with J gene TRBJ1-6, with D tentatively TRBD1 (6 bases). Deletions cut 5 bases from V and 9 bases from J, with 14 bases between. CDR3 length equals 14 residues. Germline-derived CDR1 and CDR2 are LGHDT and YNNKEL (reference sequence). CDR3 DNA sequence: TGTGCCAGCAGCGCCCTCTGGGGGCGTTCACCCCTCCACTTT. It encodes CASSALWGRSPLHF.

In its sample, this clonotype was seen many times. V usage is TRBV7-3 and J usage is TRBJ2-2; D tentatively fits TRBD1 or TRBD2 (7 bases each). The length of the CDR3 is 15 residues. The V and J ends lost 5 bases and 5 bases respectively, with 15 bases between them. The germline V gene encodes CDR1 SGHTA and CDR2 FQGTGA. In nucleotides, the CDR3 is TGTGCCAGCAGCCGTGCAGGGGGGGTGACCGGGGAGCTGTTTTTT. As protein: CASSRAGGVTGELFF.

V gene TRBV2 combines with J gene TRBJ2-7, with a tentative D call TRBD1 (5 bases). Deletions cut 5 bases from V and 0 bases from J, with 11 bases between. The CDR3 runs 14 residues. The germline gives CDR1 SNHLY, CDR2 FYNNEI. The CDR3 reads CASSPTTGSYEQYF. CDR3 in DNA: TGTGCCAGCAGTCCTACTACAGGCTCCTACGAGCAGTACTTC.